Detailed here is one T cell receptor beta chain. Its matching antigen is unknown. V was clipped by 5 bases and J by 12 bases; unmatched bases: 21. CDR1 is MDHEN and CDR2 is SYDVKM in the germline V gene. This CDR3 is 17 amino acids long. Genomic DNA constituted the template upon which TCR beta VDJ and CDR3 profiling was performed. TCRdb re-called the reads through MiXCR, storing one row per CDR3 protein. The sample yields under 250,000 distinct CDR3 sequences, 34% seen once. This entry is derived from a study of CD8+CD57+ T cells in acquired aplastic anemia. At the level of the study: Across the sorted CD4+ and CD8+ cells, DNA amounts averaged roughly 3.5 ug. Whole-study findings and limits: Any difference that existed in CD8+ Simpson's diversity between patients and controls was not significant. In common between the patients and the controls were more than 25 CD8+ CDR3 sequences.

V is TRBV28 and J is TRBJ1-4, with 7 bases identical to TRBD1. Sequences were obtained from sorted CD4+, CD8+, or CD8+CD57+ T cells (not recorded which) from PBMCs. This TCR derives from a human donor in good health, serving as a control. CDR3 DNA sequence: TGTGCCAGCAGTCGACAGGGTTTTCGACCCCACCTAATGGAACTGTTTTTT. Its translation: CASSRQGFRPHLMELFF.